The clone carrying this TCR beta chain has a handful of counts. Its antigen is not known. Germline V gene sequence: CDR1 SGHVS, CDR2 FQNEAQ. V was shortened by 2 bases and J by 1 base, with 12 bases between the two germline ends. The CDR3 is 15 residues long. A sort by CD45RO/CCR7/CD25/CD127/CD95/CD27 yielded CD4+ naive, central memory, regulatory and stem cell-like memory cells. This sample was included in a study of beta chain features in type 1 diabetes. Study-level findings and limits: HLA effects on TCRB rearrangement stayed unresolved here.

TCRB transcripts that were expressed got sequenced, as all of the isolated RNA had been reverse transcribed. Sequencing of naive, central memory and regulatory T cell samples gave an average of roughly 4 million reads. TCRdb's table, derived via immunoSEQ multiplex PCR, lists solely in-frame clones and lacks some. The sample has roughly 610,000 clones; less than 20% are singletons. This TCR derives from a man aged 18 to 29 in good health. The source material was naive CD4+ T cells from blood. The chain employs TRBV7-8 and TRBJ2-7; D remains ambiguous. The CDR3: CASSLSVRASYEQYF. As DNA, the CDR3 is TGTGCCAGCAGCTTAAGCGTTAGGGCATCCTACGAGCAGTACTTC.